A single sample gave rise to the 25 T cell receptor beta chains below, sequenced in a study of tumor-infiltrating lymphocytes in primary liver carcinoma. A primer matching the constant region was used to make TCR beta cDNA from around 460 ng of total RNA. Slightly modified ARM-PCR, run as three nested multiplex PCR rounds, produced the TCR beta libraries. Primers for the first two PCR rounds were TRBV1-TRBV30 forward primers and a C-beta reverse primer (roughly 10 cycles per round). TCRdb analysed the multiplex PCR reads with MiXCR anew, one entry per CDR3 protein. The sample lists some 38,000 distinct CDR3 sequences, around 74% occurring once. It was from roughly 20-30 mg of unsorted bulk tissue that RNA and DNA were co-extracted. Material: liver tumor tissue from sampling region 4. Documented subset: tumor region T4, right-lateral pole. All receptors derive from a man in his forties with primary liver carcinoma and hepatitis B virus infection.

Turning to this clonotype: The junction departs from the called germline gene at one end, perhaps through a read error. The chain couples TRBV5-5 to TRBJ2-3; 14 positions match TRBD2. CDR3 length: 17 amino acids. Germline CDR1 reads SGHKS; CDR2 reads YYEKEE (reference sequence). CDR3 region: CAISPTGTSGSGDAQYF. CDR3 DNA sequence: TGTGCCATCAGCCCGACCGGGACTAGCGGGAGTGGAGATGCGCAGTATTTT.

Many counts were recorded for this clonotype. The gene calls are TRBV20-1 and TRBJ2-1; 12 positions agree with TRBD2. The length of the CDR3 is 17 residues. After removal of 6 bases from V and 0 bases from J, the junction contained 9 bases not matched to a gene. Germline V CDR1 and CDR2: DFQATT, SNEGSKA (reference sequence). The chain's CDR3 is CSAKSLLAGGSYNEQFF. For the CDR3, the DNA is TGCAGTGCGAAAAGCCTACTAGCGGGAGGCTCCTACAATGAGCAGTTCTTC.

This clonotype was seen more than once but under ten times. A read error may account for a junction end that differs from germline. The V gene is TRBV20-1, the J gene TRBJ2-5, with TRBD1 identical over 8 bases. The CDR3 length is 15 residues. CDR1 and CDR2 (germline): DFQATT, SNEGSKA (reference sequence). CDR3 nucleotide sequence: TGCAGTGCTCCGACCCGGGGACAGGACCAAGAGATCCAGTACTTC. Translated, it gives CSAPTRGQDQEIQYF.

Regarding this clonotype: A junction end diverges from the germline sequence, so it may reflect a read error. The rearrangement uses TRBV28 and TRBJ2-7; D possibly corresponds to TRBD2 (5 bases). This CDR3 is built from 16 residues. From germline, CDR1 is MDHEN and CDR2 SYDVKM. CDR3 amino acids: CANSPRLWVRTYEQYF. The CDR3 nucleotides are TGTGCCAACAGTCCAAGACTATGGGTCCGAACTTACGAGCAGTACTTC. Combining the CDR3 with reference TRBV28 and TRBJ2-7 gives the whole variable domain DVKVTQSSRYLVKRTGEKVFLECVQDMDHENMFWYRQDPGLGLRLIYFSYDVKMKEKGDIPEGYSVSREKKERFSLILESASTNQTSMYLCANSPRLWVRTYEQYFGPGTRLTVT.

CDR3 sequence reads: CASSPALISPLHF. The CDR3 nucleotides are TGTGCCAGCAGCCCGGCACTGATTTCACCCCTCCACTTT. The chain joins TRBV11-1 to TRBJ1-6; no clear D. The CDR3 runs to 13 residues. Germline values: CDR1 SGHAT, CDR2 FQDESV (reference sequence). The V and J ends lost 5 bases and 9 bases respectively, with 11 bases between them.

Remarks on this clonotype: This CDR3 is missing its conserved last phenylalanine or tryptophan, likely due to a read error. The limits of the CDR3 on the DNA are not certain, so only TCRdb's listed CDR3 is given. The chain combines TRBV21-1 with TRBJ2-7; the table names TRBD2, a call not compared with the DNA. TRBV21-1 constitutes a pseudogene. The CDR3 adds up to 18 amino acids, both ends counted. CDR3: CASSNNLLVGLATYEQYY.

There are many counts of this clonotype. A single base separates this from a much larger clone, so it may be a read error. The CDR3 DNA reads TGTGCCACCAGTAAACAAGGGACAGGATCTAACACCGGGGAGCTGTTTTTT. This codes for CATSKQGTGSNTGELFF. This chain joins TRBV10-3 and TRBJ2-2; 8 positions match TRBD1. The CDR3 runs 17 residues. Germline V CDR1 and CDR2: ENHRY, SYGVKD.

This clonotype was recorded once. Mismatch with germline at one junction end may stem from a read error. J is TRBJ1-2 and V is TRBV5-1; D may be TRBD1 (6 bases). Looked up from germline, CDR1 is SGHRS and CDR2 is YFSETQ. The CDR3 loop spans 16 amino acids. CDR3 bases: TGCGCCAACAGCCATCTTTCGACAGGAAGCTGGTATGGCTACACCTTC. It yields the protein CANSHLSTGSWYGYTF.

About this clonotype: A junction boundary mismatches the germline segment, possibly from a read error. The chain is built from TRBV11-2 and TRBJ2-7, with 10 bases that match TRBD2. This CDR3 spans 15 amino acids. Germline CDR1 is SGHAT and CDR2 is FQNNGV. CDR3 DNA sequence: TGTGCTAGCACCCTAACCCTAGCGGGGGCTAGCGAGCAGTACTTC. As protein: CASTLTLAGASEQYF. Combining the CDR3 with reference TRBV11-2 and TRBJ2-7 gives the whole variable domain EAGVAQSPRYKIIEKRQSVAFWCNPISGHATLYWYQQILGQGPKLLIQFQNNGVVDDSQLPKDRFSAERLKGVDSTLKIQPAKLEDSAVYLCASTLTLAGASEQYFGPGTRLTVT.

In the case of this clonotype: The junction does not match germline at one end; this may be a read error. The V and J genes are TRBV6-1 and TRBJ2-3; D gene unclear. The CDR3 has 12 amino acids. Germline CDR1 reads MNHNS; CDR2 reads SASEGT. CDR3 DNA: TGTGTCAGCAAGCCCAGCGCAGATACGCAATATTTT. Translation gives CVSKPSADTQYF.

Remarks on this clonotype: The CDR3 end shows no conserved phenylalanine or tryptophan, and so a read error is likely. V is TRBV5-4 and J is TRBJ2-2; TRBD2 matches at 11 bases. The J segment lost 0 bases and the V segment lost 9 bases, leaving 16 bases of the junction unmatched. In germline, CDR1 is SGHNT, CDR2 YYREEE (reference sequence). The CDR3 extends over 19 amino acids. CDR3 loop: CANSDPGLAGFANTGELFS. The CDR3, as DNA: TGTGCCAACAGTGATCCTGGACTAGCGGGTTTCGCGAACACCGGGGAGCTGTTTTCT.

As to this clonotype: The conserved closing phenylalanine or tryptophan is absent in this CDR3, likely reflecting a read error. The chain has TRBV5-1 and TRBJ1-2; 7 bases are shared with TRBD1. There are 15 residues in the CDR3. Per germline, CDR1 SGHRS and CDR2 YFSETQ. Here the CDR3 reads CASSLDPGTVYGYTI. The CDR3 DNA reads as TGCGCAAGCAGCTTGGACCCCGGGACAGTGTATGGTTACACCATC.

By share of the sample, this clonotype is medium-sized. The CDR3 DNA sequence: TGTGCCAGCAGAGGAGGACAGGGATGGGACACTGAAGCTTTCTTT. Its translation is CASRGGQGWDTEAFF. The chain links TRBV6-5 to TRBJ1-1, with TRBD1 matching over 8 bases. Germline-derived CDR1 and CDR2 are MNHEY and SVGAGI. The CDR3 consists of 15 residues. V was pared by 6 bases and J by 3 bases, with 9 bases of the junction left unmatched.

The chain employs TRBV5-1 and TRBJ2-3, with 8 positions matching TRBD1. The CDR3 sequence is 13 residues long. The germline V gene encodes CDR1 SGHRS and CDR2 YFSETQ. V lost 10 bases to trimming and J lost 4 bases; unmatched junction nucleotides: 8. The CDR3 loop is CACSLQGADTQYF. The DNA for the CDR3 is TGCGCCTGTAGCTTACAGGGGGCAGATACGCAGTATTTT.

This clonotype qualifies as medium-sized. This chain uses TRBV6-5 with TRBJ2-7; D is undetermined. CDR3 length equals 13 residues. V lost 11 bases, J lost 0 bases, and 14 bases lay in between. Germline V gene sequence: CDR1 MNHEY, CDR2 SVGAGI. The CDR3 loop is CAVGAASSYEQYF. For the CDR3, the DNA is TGTGCCGTCGGAGCCGCCTCCTCCTACGAGCAGTACTTC.

The DNA for the CDR3 is TGTGCCAGCAGCTTAACGGGGTCGGAGGAATACGAGCAGTACTTC. This codes for CASSLTGSEEYEQYF. V usage is TRBV11-1 and J usage is TRBJ2-7; a weak D match, TRBD2 (5 bases). The V gene's germline CDR1 is SGHAT and CDR2 FQDESV (reference sequence). The CDR3 spans 15 residues. The ends were cut back, 2 bases at V and 4 bases at J, with 15 bases in the middle.

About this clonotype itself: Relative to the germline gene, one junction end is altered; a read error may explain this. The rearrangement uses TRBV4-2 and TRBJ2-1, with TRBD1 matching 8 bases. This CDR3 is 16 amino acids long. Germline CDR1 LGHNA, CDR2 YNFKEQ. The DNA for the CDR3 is TGTGCCAGCAGCCACGCTGGGGGACAGGCGAACAATGAGCCGTTCTTC. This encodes CASSHAGGQANNEPFF.

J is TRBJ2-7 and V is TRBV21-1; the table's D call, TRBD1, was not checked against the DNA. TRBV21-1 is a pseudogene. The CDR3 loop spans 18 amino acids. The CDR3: CVSSPPNLLGTGSYEQYF. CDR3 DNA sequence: TGTGTCAGCAGCCCACCGAATCTCTTAGGGACGGGCTCCTACGAGCAGTACTTC.

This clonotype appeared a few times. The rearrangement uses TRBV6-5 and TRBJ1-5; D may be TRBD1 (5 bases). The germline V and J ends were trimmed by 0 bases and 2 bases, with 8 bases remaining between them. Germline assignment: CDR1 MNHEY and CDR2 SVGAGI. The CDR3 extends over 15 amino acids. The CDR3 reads CASSYSRGGNQPQHF. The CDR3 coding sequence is TGTGCCAGCAGTTACTCGAGAGGGGGCAATCAGCCCCAGCATTTT.

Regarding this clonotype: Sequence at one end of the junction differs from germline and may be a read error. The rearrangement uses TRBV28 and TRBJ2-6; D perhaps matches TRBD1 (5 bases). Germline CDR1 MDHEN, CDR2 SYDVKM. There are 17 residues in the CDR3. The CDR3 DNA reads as TGTGCCAGCACTCCGGCAAGAGACAGCTCTGGGGCCAACGTCCTGAGGTTC. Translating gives CASTPARDSSGANVLRF.

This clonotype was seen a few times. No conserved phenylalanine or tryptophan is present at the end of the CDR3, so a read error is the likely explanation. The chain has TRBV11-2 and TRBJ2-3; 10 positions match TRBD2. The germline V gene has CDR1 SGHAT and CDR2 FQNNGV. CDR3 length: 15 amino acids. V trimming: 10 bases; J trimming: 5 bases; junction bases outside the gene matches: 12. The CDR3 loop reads CAISLGRLAGDTQYL. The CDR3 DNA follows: TGTGCCATCAGTTTAGGGCGACTAGCGGGAGATACGCAGTATTTA.

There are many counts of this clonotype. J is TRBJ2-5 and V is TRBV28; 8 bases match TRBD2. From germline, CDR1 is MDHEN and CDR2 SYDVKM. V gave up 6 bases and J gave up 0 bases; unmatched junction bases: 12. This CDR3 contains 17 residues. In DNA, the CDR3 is TGTGCCAGCAGACCCTCGGGACTAGGGGGAGACCAAGAGACCCAGTACTTC. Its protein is CASRPSGLGGDQETQYF.

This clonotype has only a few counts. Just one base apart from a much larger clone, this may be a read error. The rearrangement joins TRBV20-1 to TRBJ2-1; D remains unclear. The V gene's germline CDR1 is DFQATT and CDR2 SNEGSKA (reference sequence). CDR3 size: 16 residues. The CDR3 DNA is TGCAGTGCCCTGAAACGGTCCGGACCAACCACCAATGAGCATTTCTTC. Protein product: CSALKRSGPTTNEHFF.

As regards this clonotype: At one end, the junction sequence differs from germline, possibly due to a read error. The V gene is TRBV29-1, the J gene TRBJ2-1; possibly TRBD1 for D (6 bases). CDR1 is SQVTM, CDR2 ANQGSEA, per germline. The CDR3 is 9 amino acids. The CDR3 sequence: CGTGIEQLF. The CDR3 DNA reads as TGCGGCACAGGGATTGAGCAGCTCTTC.

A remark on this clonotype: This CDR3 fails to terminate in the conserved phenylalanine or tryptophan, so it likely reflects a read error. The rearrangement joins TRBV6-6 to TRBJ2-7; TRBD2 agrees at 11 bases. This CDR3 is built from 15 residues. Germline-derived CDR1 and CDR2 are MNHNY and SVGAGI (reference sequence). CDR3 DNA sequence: TGTGCCAGTAGCTCAACTAGCGGGAGCTCCTATGAGCAGTACCTC. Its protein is CASSSTSGSSYEQYL.